This T cell receptor beta chain was captured by sequencing in a study of PD-L1 blockade in urothelial cancer. Time point given: peripheral blood 6 weeks after treatment start. Study-level findings and limits: Better progression-free and overall survival followed lower pretreatment blood clonality. Clones that were tumor-associated expanded more in the blood of durable-benefit patients at 3 weeks.

Sequencing used immunoSEQ multiplex PCR; TCRdb keeps in-frame clones, though not all of them. The table records about 19,000 clones, about 85% of them present only once. Germline CDR1 and CDR2: SNHLY and FYNNEI. The CDR3 sequence is 11 residues long. Trimming left V 8 bases short and J 4 bases short, with 8 bases between. This clone was seen only once. Its specificity is not known. The TCR comes from a man in his forties or fifties with urothelial cancer. The chain is built from TRBV2 and TRBJ1-2; D might be TRBD1 (6 bases). The source material was PBMCs, sampled around atezolizumab (anti-PD-L1) treatment. Here the CDR3 reads CASGTIYGYTF. CDR3 coding DNA: TGTGCCAGCGGGACAATCTATGGCTACACCTTC.